This entry describes one TCR beta chain. The CDR3 loop spans 16 amino acids. The germline V gene encodes CDR1 SNHLY and CDR2 FYNNEI. Trimming cost V 7 bases and J 3 bases, with 19 bases left between them. Sequencing was performed with immunoSEQ multiplex PCR; in TCRdb, only in-frame clones are kept and a portion is missing. The table includes about 300,000 clones, approximately 85% detected once. Donors in Cohort 3 counted as recovered after two negative PCRs, clearance, or symptom resolution. The data are from a study of blood T cell repertoires in COVID-19. The V gene is TRBV2, the J gene TRBJ2-1, with D possibly matching TRBD1 (6 bases). This receptor was obtained from a man aged 25 to 40 who had recovered from COVID-19. Sequencing used PBMCs or T cells enriched from blood (not recorded which). CDR3 DNA sequence: TGTGCCAGCACAAGCCCCCGGGACACAGACTACAATGAGCAGTTCTTC. Protein product: CASTSPRDTDYNEQFF.